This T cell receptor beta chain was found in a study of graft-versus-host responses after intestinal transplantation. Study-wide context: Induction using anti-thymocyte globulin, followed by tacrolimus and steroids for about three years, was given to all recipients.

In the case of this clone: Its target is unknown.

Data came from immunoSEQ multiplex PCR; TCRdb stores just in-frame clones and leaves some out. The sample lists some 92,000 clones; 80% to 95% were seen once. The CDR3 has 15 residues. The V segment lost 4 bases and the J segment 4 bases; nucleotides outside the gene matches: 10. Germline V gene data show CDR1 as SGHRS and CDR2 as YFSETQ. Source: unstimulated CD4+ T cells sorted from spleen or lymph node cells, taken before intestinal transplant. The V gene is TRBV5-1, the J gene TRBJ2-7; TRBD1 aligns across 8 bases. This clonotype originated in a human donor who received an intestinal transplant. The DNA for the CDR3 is TGCGCCAGCAGCACCCAAAGGACAGGGCCGTACGAGCAGTACTTC. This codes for CASSTQRTGPYEQYF.